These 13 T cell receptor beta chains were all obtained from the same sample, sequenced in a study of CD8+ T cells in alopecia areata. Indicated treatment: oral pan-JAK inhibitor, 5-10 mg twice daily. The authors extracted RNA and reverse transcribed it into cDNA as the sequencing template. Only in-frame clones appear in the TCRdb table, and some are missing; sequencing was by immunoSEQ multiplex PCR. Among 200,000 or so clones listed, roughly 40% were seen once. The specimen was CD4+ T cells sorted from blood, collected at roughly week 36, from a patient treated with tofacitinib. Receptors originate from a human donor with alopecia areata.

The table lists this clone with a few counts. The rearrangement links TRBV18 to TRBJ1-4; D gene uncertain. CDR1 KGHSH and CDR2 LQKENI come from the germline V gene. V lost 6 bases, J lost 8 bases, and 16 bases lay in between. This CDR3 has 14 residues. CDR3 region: CASSRITESEKLFF. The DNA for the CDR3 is TGTGCCAGCTCTCGAATTACGGAATCCGAAAAACTGTTTTTT.

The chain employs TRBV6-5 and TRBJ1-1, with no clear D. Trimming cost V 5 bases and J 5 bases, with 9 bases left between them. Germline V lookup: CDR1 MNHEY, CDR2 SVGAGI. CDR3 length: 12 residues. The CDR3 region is CASSGEGTEAFF. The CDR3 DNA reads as TGTGCCAGCAGTGGCGAAGGAACTGAAGCTTTCTTT.

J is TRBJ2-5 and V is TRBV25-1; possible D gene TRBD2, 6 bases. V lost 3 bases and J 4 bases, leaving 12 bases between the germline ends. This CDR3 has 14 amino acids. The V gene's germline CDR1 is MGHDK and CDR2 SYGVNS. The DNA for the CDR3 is TGTGCCAGCAGTGACCTTAGCGGAGCAGAGACCCAGTACTTC. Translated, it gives CASSDLSGAETQYF.

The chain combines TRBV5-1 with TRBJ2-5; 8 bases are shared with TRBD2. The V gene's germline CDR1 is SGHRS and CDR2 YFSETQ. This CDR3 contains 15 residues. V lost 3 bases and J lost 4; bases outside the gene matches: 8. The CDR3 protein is CASSSFSGLGETQYF. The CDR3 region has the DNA TGCGCCAGCAGCTCATTCTCGGGACTAGGAGAGACCCAGTACTTC.

For the CDR3, the DNA is TGTGCCAGCGACAGGGAGAACACCGGGGAGCTGTTTTTT. Translation: CASDRENTGELFF. The chain carries TRBV28 and TRBJ2-2; 7 bases match TRBD1. Unmatched junction bases numbered 1, after V lost 8 bases and J lost 1 base. The length of the CDR3 is 13 residues. CDR1 and CDR2 (germline): MDHEN, SYDVKM.

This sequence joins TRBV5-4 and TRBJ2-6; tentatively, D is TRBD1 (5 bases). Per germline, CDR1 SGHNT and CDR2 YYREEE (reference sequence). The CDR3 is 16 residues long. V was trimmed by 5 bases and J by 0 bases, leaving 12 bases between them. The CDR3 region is CASRFQGHSGANVLTF. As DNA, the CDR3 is TGTGCCAGCAGGTTTCAGGGCCACTCTGGGGCCAACGTCCTGACTTTC.

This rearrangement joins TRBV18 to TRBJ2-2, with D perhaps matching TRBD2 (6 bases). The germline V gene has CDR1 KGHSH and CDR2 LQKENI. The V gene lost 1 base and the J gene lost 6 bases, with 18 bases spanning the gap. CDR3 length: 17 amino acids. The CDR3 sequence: CASSPLGTPRRAGELFF. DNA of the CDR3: TGTGCCAGCTCACCACTTGGGACTCCCCGAAGGGCCGGGGAGCTGTTTTTT.

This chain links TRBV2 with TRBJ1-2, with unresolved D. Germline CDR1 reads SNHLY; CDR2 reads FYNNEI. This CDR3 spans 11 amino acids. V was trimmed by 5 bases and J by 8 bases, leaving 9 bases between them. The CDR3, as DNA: TGTGCCAGCAGTACCACCCTGGGCTACACCTTC. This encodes CASSTTLGYTF.

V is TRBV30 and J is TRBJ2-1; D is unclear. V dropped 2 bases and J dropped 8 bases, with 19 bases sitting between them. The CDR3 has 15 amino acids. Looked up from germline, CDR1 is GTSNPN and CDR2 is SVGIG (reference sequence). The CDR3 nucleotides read TGTGCCTGGAGTTTAGGTCTCCCGGCCGGAGATGAGCAGTTCTTC. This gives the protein CAWSLGLPAGDEQFF.

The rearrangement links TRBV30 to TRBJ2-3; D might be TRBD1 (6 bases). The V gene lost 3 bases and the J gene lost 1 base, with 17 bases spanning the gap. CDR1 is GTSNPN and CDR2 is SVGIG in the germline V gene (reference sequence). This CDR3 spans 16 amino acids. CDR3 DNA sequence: TGTGCCTGGAGCATTGGGGACATAATCGGCACAGATACGCAGTATTTT. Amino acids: CAWSIGDIIGTDTQYF.

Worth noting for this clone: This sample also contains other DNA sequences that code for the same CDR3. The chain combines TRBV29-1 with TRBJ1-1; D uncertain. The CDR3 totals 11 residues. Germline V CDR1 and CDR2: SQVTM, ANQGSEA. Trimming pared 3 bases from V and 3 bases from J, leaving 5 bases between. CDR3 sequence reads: CSVDRYTEAFF. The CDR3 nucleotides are TGCAGCGTTGACAGGTACACTGAAGCTTTCTTT.

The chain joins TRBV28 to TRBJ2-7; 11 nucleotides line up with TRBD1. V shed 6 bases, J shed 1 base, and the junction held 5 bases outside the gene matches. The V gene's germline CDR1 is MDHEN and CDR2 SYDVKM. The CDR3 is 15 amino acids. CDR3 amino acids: CASSAGQGASYEQYF. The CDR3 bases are TGTGCCAGCAGCGCTGGACAGGGGGCATCCTACGAGCAGTACTTC.

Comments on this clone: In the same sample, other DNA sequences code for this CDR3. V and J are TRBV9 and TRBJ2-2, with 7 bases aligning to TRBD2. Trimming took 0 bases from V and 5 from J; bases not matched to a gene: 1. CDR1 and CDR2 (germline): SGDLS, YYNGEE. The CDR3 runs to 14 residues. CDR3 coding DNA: TGTGCCAGCAGCGTAGGAGCGGGGACCGGGGAGCTGTTTTTT. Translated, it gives CASSVGAGTGELFF.